The 17 T cell receptor beta chains listed next were all sequenced from one sample in a study of cytotoxic CD8 clonotypes in ibrutinib-treated CLL. Sequenced by immunoSEQ multiplex PCR; TCRdb stores in-frame clones only, minus some. The data contain about 120,000 clones, 45% to 65% of them singletons. The material was PBMCs, obtained after 24 months of ibrutinib treatment. These receptors all come from a human donor with chronic lymphocytic leukemia.

This chain uses TRBV29-1 with TRBJ2-1, with D tentatively TRBD1 (6 bases). V gave up 2 bases and J gave up 4 bases, with 12 bases separating them. The CDR3 extends over 14 amino acids. Germline V lookup: CDR1 SQVTM, CDR2 ANQGSEA. CDR3 sequence: CSVEFDRRYNEQFF. DNA of the CDR3: TGCAGCGTTGAATTTGACAGGAGGTACAATGAGCAGTTCTTC.

The chain recombines TRBV6-5 with TRBJ2-7, with 11 bases aligning to TRBD2. This CDR3 comprises 13 residues. CDR1 is MNHEY, CDR2 SVGAGI, per germline. The J segment lost 6 bases and the V segment lost 2 bases, leaving 0 bases of the junction unmatched. The CDR3 DNA follows: TGTGCCAGCAGTTACCTAGCGGGGGGCGAGCAGTACTTC. Protein sequence: CASSYLAGGEQYF.

The gene calls are TRBV5-1 and TRBJ2-3, with a possible D match to TRBD1 (5 bases). The length of the CDR3 is 15 residues. V lost 0 bases and J 2 bases, leaving 10 bases between the germline ends. CDR1 is SGHRS, CDR2 YFSETQ, per germline. Here the CDR3 DNA reads TGCGCCAGCAGCTTGGGCAGGGCGGTCACAGATACGCAGTATTTT. This codes for CASSLGRAVTDTQYF.

This clone appeared a few times. The V and J genes are TRBV30 and TRBJ1-1; D gene uncertain. CDR1 and CDR2 from the germline V gene are GTSNPN and SVGIG (reference sequence). V was shortened by 2 bases and J by 1 base, with 8 bases between the two germline ends. The CDR3 is 13 residues long. The CDR3 reads CAWSLKQNTEAFF. For the CDR3, the DNA is TGTGCCTGGAGTCTCAAACAGAACACTGAAGCTTTCTTT. Supplemented by reference TRBV30 and TRBJ1-1, the full variable domain reads SQTIHQWPATLVQPVGSPLSLECTVEGTSNPNLYWYRQAAGRGLQLLFYSVGIGQISSEVPQNLSASRPQDRQFILSSKKLLLSDSGFYLCAWSLKQNTEAFFGQGTRLTVV.

The V gene is TRBV2, the J gene TRBJ1-6; D gene uncertain. This CDR3 contains 16 residues. Trimming removed 0 bases from V and 11 bases from J, with 17 bases in between. Germline lookup yields CDR1 SNHLY and CDR2 FYNNEI. CDR3 DNA: TGTGCCAGCAGTGAAGCGTCTTCCCGGCTACAAACACCCCTCCACTTT. This encodes CASSEASSRLQTPLHF.

This chain connects TRBV6-5 to TRBJ2-1; unclear D gene. Germline V gene sequence: CDR1 MNHEY, CDR2 SVGAGI. The CDR3 runs to 12 residues. V lost 8 bases and J 4 bases, leaving 9 bases between the germline ends. In DNA, the CDR3 is TGTGCCAGCTTTCAGGAGTACAATGAGCAGTTCTTC. Translated: CASFQEYNEQFF.

This clone was observed a handful of times. Because the CDR3's place on the DNA is in doubt, the DNA is left out and the CDR3 is given as listed by TCRdb. V usage is TRBV2 and J usage is TRBJ2-7. Both ends counted, the CDR3 spans 14 residues. CDR1 is SNHLY, CDR2 FYNNEI, per germline. Here the CDR3 reads CASSFGAGPYEQYF.

This chain joins TRBV5-1 and TRBJ1-4, with 7 nucleotides matching TRBD1. The V gene end was trimmed by 4 bases and the J gene end by 1 base; junction bases not matched to a gene: 4. This CDR3 is 15 amino acids long. Germline V gene lookup returns CDR1 SGHRS and CDR2 YFSETQ. The CDR3 here is CASSPRQGTNEKLFF. In nucleotides, the CDR3 is TGCGCCAGCAGCCCAAGACAGGGAACTAATGAAAAACTGTTTTTT.

The gene calls are TRBV5-6 and TRBJ1-2, with a possible D match to TRBD1 (6 bases). V lost 1 base and J lost 8, with 15 bases in between. CDR1 is SGHDT, CDR2 YYEEEE, per germline. This CDR3 contains 14 residues. The CDR3 coding sequence is TGTGCCAGCAGCTTGTCTGGGGGCCTAGCAGGCTACACCTTC. Its translation is CASSLSGGLAGYTF.

This clone was recorded once. V usage is TRBV11-3 and J usage is TRBJ2-7; TRBD2 matches 11 bases. This CDR3 is built from 17 residues. Germline lookup yields CDR1 SGHNT and CDR2 YENEEA. V was pared by 5 bases and J by 2 bases, with 11 bases of the junction left unmatched. CDR3 in DNA: TGTGCCAGCAGCCAGCGAACCGGGACTAGCGGCGCCTACGAGCAGTACTTC. Its translation: CASSQRTGTSGAYEQYF.

This clone turned up a few times. V and J are TRBV30 and TRBJ1-1; TRBD1 aligns across 7 bases. The germline CDR1 and CDR2 sequences are GTSNPN and SVGIG (reference sequence). This CDR3 region has 16 residues. With V trimmed by 2 bases and J by 1 base, 10 bases remained unmatched. The CDR3 spells CAWSPPWDRSNTEAFF. The DNA for the CDR3 is TGTGCCTGGAGTCCGCCTTGGGACAGATCGAACACTGAAGCTTTCTTT.

This clone has ten or more counts. The same CDR3 can be traced to other DNA sequences in this sample. The chain couples TRBV18 to TRBJ2-7, with D hard to call. Per the germline V gene, CDR1 is KGHSH and CDR2 is LQKENI. The CDR3 is made up of 13 amino acids. V was clipped by 0 bases and J by 1 base, with 4 bases between them. CDR3: CASSPPSSYEQYF. Written as DNA, the CDR3 is TGTGCCAGCTCACCACCATCGTCCTACGAGCAGTACTTC. The variable domain in full, completed from reference TRBV18 and TRBJ2-7, reads NAGVMQNPRHLVRRRGQEARLRCSPMKGHSHVYWYRQLPEEGLKFMVYLQKENIIDESGMPKERFSAEFPKEGPSILRIQQVVRGDSAAYFCASSPPSSYEQYFGPGTRLTVT.

J is TRBJ1-6 and V is TRBV5-6; D ambiguous. V was trimmed by 7 bases and J by 3 bases, leaving 11 bases between them. This CDR3 is built from 14 residues. Germline values: CDR1 SGHDT, CDR2 YYEEEE. CDR3: CASGRTGYNSPLHF. The CDR3 nucleotides read TGTGCCAGCGGACGGACGGGCTATAATTCACCCCTCCACTTT.

This clone was observed a few times. The genes are TRBV6-5 and TRBJ2-1; D is unclear. Germline V CDR1 and CDR2: MNHEY, SVGAGI. CDR3 length: 11 amino acids. V lost 5 bases and J 10 bases, leaving 9 bases between the germline ends. The CDR3 bases are TGTGCCAGCAGTACCAGGAACGAGCAGTTCTTC. This gives the protein CASSTRNEQFF.

This clone has a single count. The chain recombines TRBV29-1 with TRBJ2-7; 7 bases match TRBD2. The germline CDR1 and CDR2 sequences are SQVTM and ANQGSEA. Trimming removed 7 bases from V and 5 bases from J; junction bases left unmatched: 8. This CDR3 contains 12 residues. The CDR3 sequence: CSARGREHEQYF. In nucleotides, the CDR3 is TGCAGCGCCCGGGGGAGGGAGCACGAGCAGTACTTC.

V usage is TRBV6-5 and J usage is TRBJ2-2, with 9 nucleotides matching TRBD1. This CDR3 has 16 residues. Germline V lookup: CDR1 MNHEY, CDR2 SVGAGI. The ends lost 2 bases at V and 4 bases at J; junction bases unmatched: 5. CDR3 sequence (DNA): TGTGCCAGCAGTTACCCACAGGGGGCTTCCACCGGGGAGCTGTTTTTT. This translates into CASSYPQGASTGELFF.

The sample holds a few counts of this clone. The chain carries TRBV15 and TRBJ2-5; the D call may be TRBD1 or TRBD2 (5 bases each). This CDR3 has 16 residues. Trimming pared 0 bases from V and 3 bases from J, leaving 14 bases between. The germline gives CDR1 LNHNV, CDR2 YYDKDF (reference sequence). Written as DNA, the CDR3 is TGTGCCACCAGCAGAGATTCCGGGGCGCGGGAAGAGACCCAGTACTTC. It specifies CATSRDSGAREETQYF.